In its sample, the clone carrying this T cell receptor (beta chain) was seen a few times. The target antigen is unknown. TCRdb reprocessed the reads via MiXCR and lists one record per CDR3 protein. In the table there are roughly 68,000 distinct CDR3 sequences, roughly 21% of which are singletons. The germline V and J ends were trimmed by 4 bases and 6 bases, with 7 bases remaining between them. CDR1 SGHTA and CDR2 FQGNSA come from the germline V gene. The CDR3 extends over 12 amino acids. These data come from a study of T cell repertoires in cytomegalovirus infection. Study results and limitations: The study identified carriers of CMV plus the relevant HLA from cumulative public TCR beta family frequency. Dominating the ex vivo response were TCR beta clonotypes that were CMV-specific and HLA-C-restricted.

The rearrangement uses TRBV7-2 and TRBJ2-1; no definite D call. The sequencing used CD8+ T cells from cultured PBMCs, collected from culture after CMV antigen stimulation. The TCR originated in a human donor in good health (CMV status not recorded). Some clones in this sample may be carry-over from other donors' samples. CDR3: CASSYRTNEQFF. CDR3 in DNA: TGTGCCAGCAGCTATCGTACCAATGAGCAGTTCTTC.